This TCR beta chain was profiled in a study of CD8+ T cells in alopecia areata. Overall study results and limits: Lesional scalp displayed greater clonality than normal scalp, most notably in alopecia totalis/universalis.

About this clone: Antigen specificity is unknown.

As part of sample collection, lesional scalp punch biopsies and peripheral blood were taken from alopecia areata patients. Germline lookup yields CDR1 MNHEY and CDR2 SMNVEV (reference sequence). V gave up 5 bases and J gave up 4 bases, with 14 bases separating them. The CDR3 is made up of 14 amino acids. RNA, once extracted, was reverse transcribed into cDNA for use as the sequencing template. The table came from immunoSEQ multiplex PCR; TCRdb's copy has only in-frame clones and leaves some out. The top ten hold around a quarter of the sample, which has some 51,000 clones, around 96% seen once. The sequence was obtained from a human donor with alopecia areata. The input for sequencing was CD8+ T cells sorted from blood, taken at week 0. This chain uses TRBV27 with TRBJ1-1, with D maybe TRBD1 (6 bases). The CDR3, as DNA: TGTGCCAGCAGTCCCGGGGGGGGCGGCACTGAAGCTTTCTTT. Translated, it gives CASSPGGGGTEAFF.